The T cell receptor (beta chain) described here comes from a study of OX40 agonist ivuxolimab in advanced cancers. Overall study: Those enrolled were 82.7% male, with a mean age of about 66 years and ages from roughly 20 to 85. Three dose-escalation patients had partial responses: one with hepatocellular carcinoma and two with cutaneous melanoma. Findings of the study overall: Antigen specificity was not determined for the expanded peripheral T cells. Doses of 0.1 to 3.0 mg/kg were accompanied by clonal expansion of CD4+ and CD8+ blood T cells by week 6.

The CDR3 is 15 residues long. Trimming took off 1 base at V and 1 base at J, with 11 bases between the two ends. Germline CDR1 SGHAT, CDR2 FQNNGV. Turning to this clone: The antigen is unknown.

Using immunoSEQ multiplex PCR, the repertoire was profiled, and TCRdb retains in-frame clones only, with some absent. Among about 100,000 clones listed, roughly 90% were seen once. Material: CD4+ or CD8+ T cells sorted from blood, obtained in a trial of the OX40 agonist ivuxolimab. The receptor's source is an adult with an advanced solid tumor such as melanoma, head and neck, liver or kidney cancer. The chain carries TRBV11-2 and TRBJ2-7; perhaps TRBD1 as D (6 bases). The CDR3 reads CASSLAGTPSYEQYF. The CDR3 DNA sequence: TGTGCCAGCAGCTTAGCCGGGACACCGTCCTACGAGCAGTACTTC.